These 18 T cell receptor beta chains were all obtained from the same sample, sequenced in a study of blood T cell repertoires in COVID-19. Assay used: immunoSEQ multiplex PCR; TCRdb lists only in-frame clones, some missing. The repertoire holds some 31,000 clones, 85% seen once, with around 17% in the top ten. The sample consisted of peripheral blood. Receptor source: an older woman with active COVID-19.

This chain uses TRBV18 with TRBJ1-2, with 7 bases fitting TRBD1. The CDR3 length is 13 residues. With V trimmed by 3 bases and J by 3 bases, 1 base remained unmatched. CDR1 and CDR2 from the germline V gene are KGHSH and LQKENI. CDR3 nucleotide sequence: TGTGCCAGCTCACCGGGGACAGACTATGGCTACACCTTC. Translated, it gives CASSPGTDYGYTF. Together with reference TRBV18 and TRBJ1-2, the CDR3 gives the full variable domain: NAGVMQNPRHLVRRRGQEARLRCSPMKGHSHVYWYRQLPEEGLKFMVYLQKENIIDESGMPKERFSAEFPKEGPSILRIQQVVRGDSAAYFCASSPGTDYGYTFGSGTRLTVV.

V gene TRBV11-2 combines with J gene TRBJ1-1; possibly TRBD1 for D (6 bases). The CDR3 loop spans 14 amino acids. CDR1 and CDR2 (germline): SGHAT, FQNNGV. Trimming left V 3 bases short and J 0 bases short, with 8 bases between. Here the CDR3 reads CASSFDRLNTEAFF. The DNA of the CDR3 is TGTGCCAGCAGCTTCGACAGGTTGAACACTGAAGCTTTCTTT.

The V call is TRBV19, the J call TRBJ1-4, with 7 bases lining up with TRBD1. CDR1 and CDR2 (germline): LNHDA, SQIVND (reference sequence). V was clipped by 5 bases and J by 5 bases; unmatched bases: 8. The CDR3 has 15 residues. The CDR3 spells CASSASGGTNEKLFF. The CDR3 DNA reads TGTGCCAGTAGTGCTTCAGGGGGGACCAATGAAAAACTGTTTTTT.

In its sample, this clone ranks as large. The rearrangement joins TRBV2 to TRBJ2-7; D is perhaps TRBD1 (6 bases). The CDR3 has 19 residues. The germline gives CDR1 SNHLY, CDR2 FYNNEI. Trimming stripped 5 bases from V and 4 bases from J, with 30 bases between. The CDR3 is CASSNDPAHPGDLPYEQYF. The CDR3 DNA reads TGTGCCAGCAGTAACGACCCCGCTCACCCAGGGGACCTCCCTTACGAGCAGTACTTC. The whole variable domain, filled in from reference TRBV2 and TRBJ2-7, reads EPEVTQTPSHQVTQMGQEVILRCVPISNHLYFYWYRQILGQKVEFLVSFYNNEISEKSEIFDDQFSVERPDGSNFTLKIRSTKLEDSAMYFCASSNDPAHPGDLPYEQYFGPGTRLTVT.

The V gene is TRBV7-9, the J gene TRBJ2-3; D remains unclear. CDR1 and CDR2 from the germline V gene are SEHNR and FQNEAQ (reference sequence). V lost 1 base to trimming and J lost 4 bases, with 9 bases between them. The CDR3 totals 14 residues. Here the CDR3 reads CASSLDVIADTQYF. CDR3 DNA sequence: TGTGCCAGCAGCTTAGACGTAATAGCAGATACGCAGTATTTT.

The rearrangement links TRBV28 to TRBJ2-7; D gene unclear. Germline assignment: CDR1 MDHEN and CDR2 SYDVKM. Between the trimmed V and J ends, which lost 2 bases and 9 bases, there was a span of 8 bases. This CDR3 comprises 11 residues. The CDR3 protein is CASSLSGSQYF. CDR3 sequence (DNA): TGTGCCAGCAGTTTAAGTGGCTCGCAGTACTTC.

The chain couples TRBV2 to TRBJ1-2; a weak D match, TRBD1 (5 bases). The CDR3 runs 13 residues. The germline CDR1 and CDR2 sequences are SNHLY and FYNNEI. V dropped 9 bases and J dropped 5 bases, with 16 bases sitting between them. CDR3 residues: CASNRILGYGYTF. CDR3 sequence (DNA): TGTGCCAGTAACAGGATTCTTGGGTATGGCTACACCTTC.

The chain uses TRBV10-3 and TRBJ2-1; 9 bases map to TRBD2. V was pared by 10 bases and J by 0 bases, with 7 bases of the junction left unmatched. CDR1 is ENHRY and CDR2 is SYGVKD in the germline V gene. This CDR3 spans 15 amino acids. CDR3 nucleotide sequence: TGTGCCACCCAGCCGACTAGCGGCTCCTACAATGAGCAGTTCTTC. Translating gives CATQPTSGSYNEQFF.

The chain uses TRBV3-1 (or the pseudogene TRBV3-2) and TRBJ1-1; no clear D. The CDR3 has 15 residues. V lost 1 base to trimming and J lost 11 bases, with 20 bases between them. Germline CDR1 LGHDT, CDR2 YNNKEL (reference sequence). The CDR3 sequence is CASSQGFSRLIEAFF. The CDR3 DNA follows: TGTGCCAGCAGCCAAGGGTTTTCGAGGCTGATCGAGGCTTTCTTT.

The genes are TRBV27 and TRBJ1-5, with 8 bases aligning to TRBD1. There are 13 residues in the CDR3. V shed 6 bases, J shed 7 bases, and the junction held 5 bases outside the gene matches. The V gene's germline CDR1 is MNHEY and CDR2 SMNVEV (reference sequence). The chain's CDR3 is CASRQGVGQPQHF. CDR3 nucleotide sequence: TGTGCCAGCAGACAGGGGGTAGGGCAGCCCCAGCATTTT.

The chain joins TRBV7-8 to TRBJ2-4, with TRBD2 matching over 7 bases. Germline V gives CDR1 SGHVS, CDR2 FQNEAQ. With V trimmed by 2 bases and J by 1 base, 5 bases remained unmatched. This CDR3 is 16 amino acids long. CDR3 loop: CASSLWGRGAKNIQYF. The CDR3, as DNA: TGTGCCAGCAGCTTATGGGGGAGGGGTGCCAAAAACATTCAGTACTTC.

The rearrangement joins TRBV18 to TRBJ1-3; tentatively, D is TRBD1 (5 bases). Trimming took 2 bases from V and 0 from J, leaving 8 bases between them. The CDR3 runs to 15 residues. The germline CDR1 and CDR2 sequences are KGHSH and LQKENI. CDR3 coding DNA: TGTGCCAGCTCACCAGGGGCTAGCTCTGGAAACACCATATATTTT. Translated: CASSPGASSGNTIYF.

This chain connects TRBV30 to TRBJ1-1, with D uncertain. This CDR3 is 11 amino acids long. The V end lost 0 bases, the J end lost 5 bases, and 4 bases lay between the germline ends. Germline CDR1 and CDR2: GTSNPN and SVGIG (reference sequence). The CDR3 DNA reads as TGTGCCTGGAGTGTACAGACTGAAGCTTTCTTT. Translating gives CAWSVQTEAFF.

The chain couples TRBV6-6 to TRBJ2-3; D may be TRBD2 (7 bases). The CDR3 loop spans 17 amino acids. Trimming pared 5 bases from V and 4 bases from J, leaving 22 bases between. CDR1 and CDR2 from the germline V gene are MNHNY and SVGAGI (reference sequence). CDR3 DNA sequence: TGTGCCAGCAGTCCCCTCGGGGGGCGGGAGAGGTCAGATACGCAGTATTTT. It is translated as CASSPLGGRERSDTQYF.

The chain joins TRBV6-2 or TRBV6-3 to TRBJ2-6; TRBD1 matches 9 bases. This CDR3 region has 18 residues. V trimming: 3 bases; J trimming: 1 base; junction bases outside the gene matches: 7. Germline assignment: CDR1 MNHEY and CDR2 SVGEGT. Here the CDR3 DNA reads TGTGCCAGCAGTTATCTTACCGGGACAGGGTCTGGGGCCAACGTCCTGACTTTC. Encoded protein: CASSYLTGTGSGANVLTF.

The rearrangement uses TRBV3-1 (or the pseudogene TRBV3-2) and TRBJ2-1; 9 nucleotides agree with TRBD1. The CDR3 is 17 amino acids. The V segment lost 1 base and the J segment 5 bases; nucleotides outside the gene matches: 9. Germline V lookup: CDR1 LGHDT, CDR2 YNNKEL (reference sequence). The CDR3 loop reads CASSQARDRVLHNEQFF. DNA of the CDR3: TGTGCCAGCAGCCAAGCCCGGGACAGGGTACTCCACAATGAGCAGTTCTTC.

This chain joins TRBV5-8 and TRBJ2-1; 11 bases agree with TRBD2. The CDR3 covers 15 residues. Germline V gene data show CDR1 as SGHTS and CDR2 as YDEGEE. Trimming at V came to 2 bases and at J to 9 bases, leaving 7 bases not matched to a gene. CDR3 in amino acids: CASSFQLAGVVEQFF. The CDR3 nucleotides read TGTGCCAGCAGCTTCCAACTAGCGGGAGTCGTTGAGCAGTTCTTC.

The chain combines TRBV27 with TRBJ1-1; TRBD1 aligns across 11 bases. Unmatched junction bases numbered 10, after V lost 6 bases and J lost 1 base. Germline V gives CDR1 MNHEY, CDR2 SMNVEV (reference sequence). This CDR3 has 17 residues. The CDR3 DNA is TGTGCCAGCAGGGTACGAGGACAGGGGGCCGAGAACACTGAAGCTTTCTTT. This codes for CASRVRGQGAENTEAFF.